The entry below gives a single TCR beta chain sequence along with its context. Its antigen is still unknown. This sample is part of a study of early T cells in non-severe SARS-CoV-2 infection. Study at large: Sequencing was performed on bulk RNA from unsorted whole blood, leaving chains unpaired.

Points from the study as a whole: Private and CD4 specificities were missed by VDJdb matching, which favored anti-spike CD8 responses.

Molecules of cDNA were individually given unique molecular identifiers that were attached to them. A single record per CDR3 protein comes from TCRdb applying MiXCR to the 5' RACE reads. The data contain roughly 33,000 distinct CDR3 sequences, roughly 6% of them seen just once; the ten biggest clones take up approximately 5%. V gave up 4 bases and J gave up 0 bases, with 4 bases separating them. Germline loops: CDR1 SNHLY, CDR2 FYNNEI. The length of the CDR3 is 13 residues. This sequence joins TRBV2 and TRBJ1-5; D is unclear. The sequence derives from an adult who was a healthcare worker with PCR-confirmed SARS-CoV-2 infection or an uninfected control (not recorded which). Sample: whole blood. The CDR3 nucleotides read TGTGCCAGCAGTGTGTTTAGCAATCAGCCCCAGCATTTT. As protein: CASSVFSNQPQHF.